Each of the 20 T cell receptor beta chains below was sequenced from the same sample in a study of neurological immune-mediated disorders. TCRdb recomputed calls from the 5' RACE reads with MiXCR, one row per CDR3 protein. This table has more than 20,000 distinct CDR3 sequences, 2% to 2.5% appearing once. The sample taken for sequencing was PBMCs. These receptor sequences come from a woman aged 45-59 years with multiple sclerosis.

This clonotype turned up a few times. The chain links TRBV18 to TRBJ1-2; D is uncertain. Deletions cut 3 bases from V and 0 bases from J, with 11 bases between. The CDR3 has 15 residues. The germline V gene has CDR1 KGHSH and CDR2 LQKENI. The CDR3 reads CASSPSGTANYGYTF. CDR3 DNA: TGTGCCAGCTCACCGTCAGGAACGGCTAACTATGGCTACACCTTC.

This clonotype has ten or more counts. This chain links TRBV3-1 with TRBJ2-5, with 10 nucleotides matching TRBD1. Losses at the gene ends were 5 bases for V and 4 bases for J; bases not matched to a gene: 1. The germline V gene encodes CDR1 LGHDT and CDR2 YNNKEL (reference sequence). This CDR3 spans 13 amino acids. This CDR3 reads CASSRQGAETQYF. DNA for the CDR3: TGTGCCAGCAGCAGACAGGGGGCAGAGACCCAGTACTTC.

In this sample, this clonotype turned up many times. V and J are TRBV20-1 and TRBJ2-7, with D unresolved. V dropped 2 bases and J dropped 0 bases, with 17 bases sitting between them. Germline CDR1 DFQATT, CDR2 SNEGSKA (reference sequence). The length of the CDR3 is 16 residues. The CDR3 DNA is TGCAGTGCTAGAAATGGGTGGGGTGTAAGCTCCTACGAGCAGTACTTC. It translates to CSARNGWGVSSYEQYF.

In its sample, this clonotype was seen many times. The chain uses TRBV20-1 and TRBJ2-3; D is perhaps TRBD2 (7 bases). This CDR3 is 14 amino acids long. Deletions cut 3 bases from V and 6 bases from J, with 16 bases between. The germline CDR1 and CDR2 sequences are DFQATT and SNEGSKA (reference sequence). The CDR3 nucleotides are TGCAGTGCTAGGGTTGGGGGGGGCCGGGATACGCAGTATTTT. As protein: CSARVGGGRDTQYF.

The table lists this clonotype with a few counts. The chain recombines TRBV20-1 with TRBJ2-1; possible D gene TRBD2, 6 bases. The CDR3 runs to 16 residues. Germline values: CDR1 DFQATT, CDR2 SNEGSKA (reference sequence). The V end was cut by 5 bases, the J end by 5 bases, with 22 bases between. CDR3 DNA: TGCAGTGCTTCCCAGCGATTGACTAGTCGGGACAATGAGCAGTTCTTC. As protein: CSASQRLTSRDNEQFF.

This clonotype appeared many times. The chain uses TRBV10-3 and TRBJ2-1; TRBD2 matches at 12 bases. V trimming: 2 bases; J trimming: 3 bases; junction bases outside the gene matches: 2. Per germline, CDR1 ENHRY and CDR2 SYGVKD. This CDR3 spans 16 amino acids. This CDR3 reads CAISEAGLAGYNEQFF. CDR3 nucleotides: TGTGCCATCAGTGAGGCGGGACTAGCGGGCTACAATGAGCAGTTCTTC.

In its sample, this clonotype ranks as medium-sized. The chain links TRBV15 to TRBJ1-4; D gene uncertain. The ends were cut back, 0 bases at V and 8 bases at J, with 13 bases in the middle. CDR1 and CDR2 (germline): LNHNV, YYDKDF (reference sequence). The CDR3 length is 15 residues. The CDR3 DNA sequence: TGTGCCACCAGCAGAGATAGGGCTTCCCGAGAAAAACTGTTTTTT. This translates into CATSRDRASREKLFF.

This clonotype was detected ten times or more. This chain connects TRBV5-1 to TRBJ2-5; 10 nucleotides align to TRBD1. This CDR3 is 18 amino acids long. V shed 4 bases, J shed 4 bases, and the junction held 16 bases outside the gene matches. Germline-derived CDR1 and CDR2 are SGHRS and YFSETQ. The CDR3 region has the DNA TGCGCCAGCAGCCGAACCAAGGGACAGGGGTTAGATTCAGAGACCCAGTACTTC. Amino acid sequence: CASSRTKGQGLDSETQYF.

There are many counts of this clonotype. The J gene is TRBJ2-6, the V gene TRBV9; possibly TRBD1 for D (6 bases). There are 21 residues in the CDR3. Looked up from germline, CDR1 is SGDLS and CDR2 is YYNGEE. V gave up 3 bases and J gave up 1 base, with 26 bases separating them. This chain's CDR3 is CASSGGLRQVERDSGANVLTF. Here the CDR3 DNA reads TGTGCCAGCAGCGGGGGTTTGAGACAGGTCGAAAGGGATTCTGGGGCCAACGTCCTGACTTTC. Supplemented by reference TRBV9 and TRBJ2-6, the full variable domain reads DSGVTQTPKHLITATGQRVTLRCSPRSGDLSVYWYQQSLDQGLQFLIQYYNGEERAKGNILERFSAQQFPDLHSELNLSSLELGDSALYFCASSGGLRQVERDSGANVLTFGAGSRLTVL.

This clonotype has a count of ten or more. The chain employs TRBV7-2 and TRBJ2-1; perhaps TRBD1 as D (6 bases). This CDR3 is 15 amino acids long. CDR1 SGHTA and CDR2 FQGNSA come from the germline V gene. Trimming removed 5 bases at V and 0 bases at J, with 11 bases between. The CDR3 reads CASSHRVSSYNEQFF. The CDR3 coding sequence is TGTGCCAGCAGCCACAGGGTTAGCTCCTACAATGAGCAGTTCTTC.

At least ten counts were recorded for this clonotype. J is TRBJ2-5 and V is TRBV20-1; weak D call: TRBD2 (5 bases). The V end was cut by 4 bases, the J end by 5 bases, with 14 bases between. The CDR3 is 13 residues long. Germline assignment: CDR1 DFQATT and CDR2 SNEGSKA (reference sequence). The CDR3 bases are TGCAGTGCTATCCTAGGGAGCAGGGAGACCCAGTACTTC. The encoded protein is CSAILGSRETQYF.

Ten or more counts support this clonotype. The chain carries TRBV7-6 and TRBJ2-7; D is ambiguous. Between the trimmed V and J ends, which lost 5 bases and 5 bases, there was a span of 16 bases. In germline, CDR1 is SGHVS, CDR2 FNYEAQ. This CDR3 is 14 amino acids long. CDR3 DNA sequence: TGTGCCAGCAGCCCACCAGGATTCCTCAACGAGCAGTACTTC. This encodes CASSPPGFLNEQYF.

This clonotype was recorded at least ten times. This chain connects TRBV9 to TRBJ2-2, with 10 bases that match TRBD2. V dropped 1 base and J dropped 6; count of bases not matched to a gene: 6. Looked up from germline, CDR1 is SGDLS and CDR2 is YYNGEE. The CDR3 contains 16 residues. Written as DNA, the CDR3 is TGTGCCAGCAGCGTACTAGCGGGAGTATCTCCCGGGGAGCTGTTTTTT. Translation gives CASSVLAGVSPGELFF.

The rearrangement uses TRBV18 and TRBJ2-3; D remains unclear. This CDR3 spans 11 amino acids. Germline lookup yields CDR1 KGHSH and CDR2 LQKENI. V lost 5 bases and J lost 2, with 2 bases in between. In DNA, the CDR3 is TGTGCCAGCTCATCCACAGATACGCAGTATTTT. Protein product: CASSSTDTQYF.

Many counts were recorded for this clonotype. V usage is TRBV12-3 or TRBV12-4 and J usage is TRBJ2-1; 7 bases agree with TRBD2. Germline trimming cut 5 bases from V and 10 bases from J; bases unmatched to any gene: 5. This CDR3 is 12 amino acids long. This CDR3 reads CASSRSGVEQFF. The CDR3 DNA follows: TGTGCCAGCAGTCGGAGCGGGGTAGAGCAGTTCTTC.

This clonotype was seen repeatedly, ten times or more. V and J are TRBV12-3 or TRBV12-4 and TRBJ1-1; D may be TRBD1 (6 bases). Trimming stripped 7 bases from V and 3 bases from J, with 12 bases between. CDR3 length equals 13 residues. CDR3 amino acids: CASTRGWDTEAFF. The CDR3 region has the DNA TGTGCCAGCACCAGGGGATGGGACACTGAAGCTTTCTTT.

This clonotype was recorded many times. This sequence joins TRBV20-1 and TRBJ1-3, with a weak D call TRBD1 (6 bases). V was trimmed by 4 bases and J by 4 bases, leaving 11 bases between them. The germline CDR1 and CDR2 sequences are DFQATT and SNEGSKA (reference sequence). This CDR3 contains 13 residues. CDR3: CSATPGAGNTIYF. In nucleotides, the CDR3 is TGCAGTGCTACCCCAGGGGCCGGAAACACCATATATTTT.

This clonotype was seen repeatedly, ten times or more. This chain joins TRBV9 and TRBJ2-2, with a tentative D call TRBD2 (6 bases). CDR1 and CDR2 from the germline V gene are SGDLS and YYNGEE. The CDR3 is made up of 17 amino acids. V lost 0 bases and J 2 bases, leaving 14 bases between the germline ends. DNA of the CDR3: TGTGCCAGCAGCGTAGCCCGGGGCGGGATCAACACCGGGGAGCTGTTTTTT. This codes for CASSVARGGINTGELFF. Together with reference TRBV9 and TRBJ2-2, the CDR3 gives the full variable domain: DSGVTQTPKHLITATGQRVTLRCSPRSGDLSVYWYQQSLDQGLQFLIQYYNGEERAKGNILERFSAQQFPDLHSELNLSSLELGDSALYFCASSVARGGINTGELFFGEGSRLTVL.

This clonotype was picked up many times. This chain connects TRBV9 to TRBJ2-7, with 8 bases matching TRBD1. V was clipped by 4 bases and J by 2 bases; unmatched bases: 5. The CDR3 is 14 residues long. Germline V gene lookup returns CDR1 SGDLS and CDR2 YYNGEE. DNA of the CDR3: TGTGCCAGCAGCCCCGCGGACAGGGCCTACGAGCAGTACTTC. Its translation: CASSPADRAYEQYF.

This clonotype was found many times. This chain uses TRBV4-1 with TRBJ2-5, with D maybe TRBD2 (6 bases). The V end lost 1 base, the J end lost 4 bases, and 10 bases lay between the germline ends. CDR3 length: 14 residues. CDR1 is MGHRA, CDR2 YSYEKL, per germline. CDR3 DNA sequence: TGCGCCAGCAGCCAAGCTACGGAGGGAGAGACCCAGTACTTC. Encoded protein: CASSQATEGETQYF.